This record covers a single T cell receptor beta chain. The antigen remains undetermined. The ends were cut back, 5 bases at V and 3 bases at J, with 12 bases in the middle. This CDR3 comprises 14 residues. Germline values: CDR1 SGHTA, CDR2 FQGNSA. This entry belongs to a study of blood T cells in healthy people across ages. A second about 6 to 12 cycle PCR used barcoded and J-beta primers. TCRdb redid the calling of the 5' RACE reads with MiXCR, one entry per CDR3 protein. This table holds roughly 1.5 million distinct CDR3 sequences, 35% to 45% found once. Findings and limits, study-wide: Observed TCR beta diversity per million T cells went down as age went up. This fall followed a roughly linear course with age.

Sequences were obtained from blood. The source is a woman younger than 30 in good health. The chain is built from TRBV7-2 and TRBJ2-3; D unclear. The CDR3 loop reads CASSPRARTDTQYF. The CDR3 DNA is TGTGCCAGCAGCCCCCGAGCCCGAACAGATACGCAGTATTTT.